What follows describes a single T cell receptor (beta chain). As yet, its antigen is unknown. This CDR3 region has 16 residues. V gave up 1 base and J gave up 0 bases, with 10 bases separating them. Germline V gene sequence: CDR1 MGHRA, CDR2 YSYEKL. The data were taken from a study of T-cell memory formation after mild COVID-19. Study summary: In these data, TCR clusters were largely donor specific. Study-wide results and limits: Clones contracting over day 15 to 85 were CD4/CD8 balanced, with later expanders leaning CD4+.

TCR alpha and TCR beta cDNA libraries carrying sample barcodes and UMIs were produced by 5'RACE using constant-segment primers. TCRdb reprocessed the 5' RACE reads with MiXCR, giving one entry per CDR3 protein. The table shows approximately 110,000 distinct CDR3 sequences, with about 20% occurring only once. The rearrangement links TRBV4-1 to TRBJ2-4; no definite D call. The source material was PBMCs or a T cell subset sorted from them (not recorded which). This clonotype was obtained from a young man who had mild COVID-19 (a few samples of this study predate the infection). Cell type and time point are not known. The CDR3 nucleotides read TGCGCCAGCAGCCAAGTAGGCCTCATAGCCAAAAACATTCAGTACTTC. Amino acids: CASSQVGLIAKNIQYF.